This TCR beta chain came from a study of identical twins. The CDR3 runs 12 residues. Trimming pared 5 bases from V and 13 bases from J, leaving 15 bases between. Germline V gives CDR1 SEHNR, CDR2 FQNEAQ (reference sequence). TCRdb used MiXCR to reprocess the 5' RACE reads, holding one entry per CDR3 protein. This sample has approximately 1.8 million distinct CDR3 sequences; about 30% occur once, and the top ten carry about 0.27%. The TCR was taken from a newborn girl in good health. The sample was cord blood. This chain uses TRBV7-9 with TRBJ2-4; maybe TRBD2 (5 bases). The CDR3 here is CASSPCRGGQYF. The CDR3 region has the DNA TGTGCCAGCAGCCCCTGCCGCGGCGGGCAGTACTTC.